The rows below give T cell receptor beta chains drawn from one sample of a study of shared T cell receptors in the human thymus. Clones were sequenced by immunoSEQ multiplex PCR, and TCRdb holds only the in-frame ones, with some missing. The sample consists of some 640,000 clones, over 75% of them appearing once. This sample was also put to use in a study of human thymus T cells.

The sample comprised thymocytes. The receptors derive from a boy under three years old with a congenital heart defect. Each CDR3 is given with its conserved first and last residue. Each record gives: J gene, clone size, D gene, V gene, CDR3 protein, CDR3 DNA. The D gene is left open where the match is weak. Some rows mark clone size as missing; the rest say once, few, many or name a class of expanded clone.

TRBJ1-6 | . | . | TRBV9 | CASSVSPENSPLHF | TGTGCCAGCAGCGTATCCCCAGAAAATTCACCCCTCCACTTT
TRBJ2-7 | . | TRBD1 | TRBV2 | CASSVGTGDFYEQYF | TGTGCCAGCAGTGTGGGGACAGGGGATTTCTACGAGCAGTACTTC
TRBJ1-1 | . | . | TRBV18 | CASSPIGDSNTEAFF | TGTGCCAGCTCACCCATTGGGGACTCGAACACTGAAGCTTTCTTT
TRBJ2-7 | . | TRBD1 | TRBV28 | CASSPRDRGGEQYF | TGTGCCAGCAGTCCGAGGGACAGGGGAGGGGAGCAGTACTTC
TRBJ2-7 | . | . | TRBV28 | CASSLDRSSSYEQYF | TGTGCCAGCAGTTTAGACAGGTCAAGCTCCTACGAGCAGTACTTC
TRBJ2-1 | . | . | TRBV29-1 | CSVEESRYEQFF | TGCAGCGTTGAAGAATCACGGTATGAGCAGTTCTTC
TRBJ1-1 | . | . | TRBV6-1 | CASRGGVGYTEAFF | TGTGCCAGCAGAGGAGGGGTCGGGTACACTGAAGCTTTCTTT
TRBJ2-7 | . | TRBD1 | TRBV7-9 | CASSLVVGQGVYEQYF | TGTGCCAGCAGCTTAGTTGTCGGACAGGGGGTTTACGAGCAGTACTTC
TRBJ2-7 | once | . | TRBV7-9 | CASSLGQDEQYF | TGTGCCAGCAGCTTAGGACAGGACGAGCAGTACTTC
TRBJ2-1 | . | . | TRBV28 | CASSRTVSYNEQFF | TGTGCCAGCAGTCGGACAGTGTCCTACAATGAGCAGTTCTTC
TRBJ2-2 | . | . | TRBV2 | CASSEPAGTTNTGELFF | TGTGCCAGCAGTGAGCCGGCCGGGACAACGAACACCGGGGAGCTGTTTTTT
TRBJ2-2 | . | . | TRBV29-1 | CSVQVGELFF | TGCAGCGTTCAGGTCGGGGAGCTGTTTTTT
TRBJ2-3 | . | TRBD2 | TRBV27 | CASGGGPGDTQYF | TGTGCCAGCGGCGGGGGGCCGGGGGATACGCAGTATTTT
TRBJ1-2 | . | TRBD1 | TRBV28 | CASRGDRAYTF | TGTGCCAGCAGGGGGGACAGGGCGTACACCTTC
TRBJ2-2 | . | . | TRBV10-2 | CASSELGGWNTGELFF | TGCGCCAGCAGTGAGTTGGGGGGATGGAACACCGGGGAGCTGTTTTTT
TRBJ2-3 | . | . | TRBV4-3 | CASSQEAVLVPTDTQYF | TGCGCCAGCAGCCAAGAGGCGGTACTAGTTCCCACAGATACGCAGTATTTT
TRBJ1-4 | . | TRBD1 | TRBV5-4 | CASSLGRQGEGSNRNEKLFF | TGTGCCAGCAGCTTGGGCCGACAGGGAGAGGGGTCAAACCGCAATGAAAAACTGTTTTTT
TRBJ2-7 | . | . | TRBV12-2 | CASRLEKRTPTYEQYF | TGTGCAAGTCGCCTGGAGAAGAGAACCCCGACCTACGAGCAGTACTTC
TRBJ2-3 | . | TRBD1 | TRBV29-1 | CSVGDRETSSTDTQYF | TGCAGCGTTGGCGACAGGGAAACGTCTAGCACAGATACGCAGTATTTT
TRBJ1-4 | . | . | TRBV10-3 | CAISGDKGFTEKLFF | TGTGCCATCAGTGGGGACAAGGGTTTCACTGAAAAACTGTTTTTT
TRBJ2-7 | . | TRBD1 | TRBV2 | CASRPGQGAHEQYF | TGTGCCAGCAGACCGGGACAGGGGGCCCACGAGCAGTACTTC
TRBJ2-7 | . | TRBD1 | TRBV6-6 | CASRSPGQVSYEQYF | TGTGCCAGCAGGTCCCCAGGACAGGTGTCCTACGAGCAGTACTTC
TRBJ1-1 | . | TRBD1 | TRBV18 | CASSPSARTGGATNTEAFF | TGTGCCAGCTCACCTTCGGCAAGGACAGGGGGCGCTACTAACACTGAAGCTTTCTTT
TRBJ1-1 | . | . | TRBV10-3 | CAISDPAGMNTEAFF | TGTGCCATCAGTGACCCCGCAGGGATGAACACTGAAGCTTTCTTT
TRBJ2-5 | . | TRBD2 | TRBV27 | CASSLSGLAGGRYQETQYF | TGTGCCAGCAGTCTCTCGGGACTAGCGGGAGGCAGGTACCAAGAGACCCAGTACTTC
TRBJ2-1 | . | . | TRBV5-1 | CASSFHPVPGEQFF | TGCGCCAGCAGCTTCCATCCCGTGCCGGGTGAGCAGTTCTTC
TRBJ2-5 | few | . | TRBV4-1 | CASSQVGNEETQYF | TGCGCCAGCAGCCAAGTCGGGAATGAGGAGACCCAGTACTTC
TRBJ2-6 | . | TRBD2 | TRBV7-9 | CASSLVVGAGGANVLTF | TGTGCCAGCAGCTTAGTTGTGGGAGCGGGAGGGGCCAACGTCCTGACTTTC
TRBJ2-7 | . | TRBD2 | TRBV15 | CATSLPGGRYEQYF | TGTGCCACCAGCCTTCCGGGAGGCCGCTACGAGCAGTACTTC
TRBJ2-7 | . | . | TRBV5-6 | CASSCAPGGQIYEQYF | TGTGCCAGCAGCTGTGCCCCCGGGGGGCAAATCTACGAGCAGTACTTC
TRBJ1-2 | . | . | TRBV10-3 | CAISAQSNGYTF | TGTGCCATCAGTGCACAGTCGAATGGCTACACCTTC
TRBJ2-7 | . | TRBD2 | TRBV10-2 | CASSGTASGGPYEQYF | TGCGCCAGCAGTGGGACCGCTAGCGGGGGGCCCTACGAGCAGTACTTC
TRBJ2-7 | . | . | TRBV7-2 | CASSLGTANEQYF | TGTGCCAGCAGCTTGGGGACTGCGAACGAGCAGTACTTC
TRBJ2-1 | . | . | TRBV6-1 | CASRSGGAVYNEQFF | TGTGCCAGCAGATCCGGTGGGGCGGTTTACAATGAGCAGTTCTTC
TRBJ2-2 | . | . | TRBV14 | CASSHRAGRNTGELFF | TGTGCCAGCAGCCATAGGGCGGGCAGGAACACCGGGGAGCTGTTTTTT
TRBJ2-5 | once | . | TRBV30 | CAWTPRGYQETQYF | TGTGCCTGGACCCCTCGAGGGTACCAAGAGACCCAGTACTTC
TRBJ1-5 | . | . | TRBV6-5 | CASSPRVSNQPQHF | TGTGCCAGCAGTCCTAGAGTTAGCAATCAGCCCCAGCATTTT
TRBJ2-3 | . | . | TRBV9 | CASSRSTDTQYF | TGTGCCAGCAGTAGAAGCACAGATACGCAGTATTTT
TRBJ2-7 | few | . | TRBV12-5 | CASGNGTRSPSYEQYF | TGTGCTAGTGGTAACGGGACACGCTCACCCTCCTACGAGCAGTACTTC
TRBJ1-3 | few | . | TRBV4-2 | CASSQVSWRRLEYTIYF | TGTGCCAGCAGCCAAGTTTCTTGGAGGAGGCTCGAGTACACCATATATTTT
TRBJ2-7 | . | TRBD2 | TRBV4-3 | CASSQAGGSEQYF | TGCGCCAGCAGCCAAGCTGGCGGGAGCGAGCAGTACTTC
TRBJ1-1 | . | TRBD1 | TRBV7-9 | CASSPQTGEGTEAFF | TGTGCCAGCAGCCCTCAGACAGGGGAAGGAACTGAAGCTTTCTTT
TRBJ2-1 | once | TRBD2 | TRBV5-4 | CASSLVSGAGGDNEQFF | TGTGCCAGCAGCTTGGTGTCGGGGGCGGGAGGCGACAATGAGCAGTTCTTC
TRBJ2-7 | . | TRBD2 | TRBV6-5 | CASSYGAGGHHYEQYF | TGTGCCAGCAGTTACGGAGCGGGGGGACATCACTACGAGCAGTACTTC
TRBJ2-1 | . | TRBD2 | TRBV10-1 | CASSESDPGLPAHNEQFF | TGCGCCAGCAGTGAGTCTGACCCGGGACTACCGGCACACAATGAGCAGTTCTTC
TRBJ1-1 | . | . | TRBV7-2 | CASSSHGGQNTEAFF | TGTGCCAGCAGCTCACATGGTGGACAGAACACTGAAGCTTTCTTT
TRBJ2-1 | . | TRBD2 | TRBV29-1 | CSVQKRGGRVHNEQFF | TGCAGCGTTCAGAAGCGGGGGGGCCGAGTCCACAATGAGCAGTTCTTC
TRBJ1-4 | . | . | TRBV9 | CASSVTGRMANEKLFF | TGTGCCAGCAGCGTTACAGGGAGAATGGCTAATGAAAAACTGTTTTTT